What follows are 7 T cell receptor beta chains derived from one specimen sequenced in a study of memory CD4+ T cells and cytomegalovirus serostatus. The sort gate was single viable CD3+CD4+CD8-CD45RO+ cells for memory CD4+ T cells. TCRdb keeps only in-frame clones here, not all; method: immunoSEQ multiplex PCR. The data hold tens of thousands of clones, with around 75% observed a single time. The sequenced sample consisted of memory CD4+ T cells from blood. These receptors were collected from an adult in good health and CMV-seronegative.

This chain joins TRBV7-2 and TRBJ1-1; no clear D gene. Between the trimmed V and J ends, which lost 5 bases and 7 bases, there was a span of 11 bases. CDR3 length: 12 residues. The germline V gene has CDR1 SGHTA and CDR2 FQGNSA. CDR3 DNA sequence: TGTGCCAGCAGCCCGTTCCTCAGTGAAGCTTTCTTT. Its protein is CASSPFLSEAFF. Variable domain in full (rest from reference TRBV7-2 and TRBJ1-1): GAGVSQSPSNKVTEKGKDVELRCDPISGHTALYWYRQSLGQGLEFLIYFQGNSAPDKSGLPSDRFSAERTGGSVSTLTIQRTQQEDSAVYLCASSPFLSEAFFGQGTRLTVV.

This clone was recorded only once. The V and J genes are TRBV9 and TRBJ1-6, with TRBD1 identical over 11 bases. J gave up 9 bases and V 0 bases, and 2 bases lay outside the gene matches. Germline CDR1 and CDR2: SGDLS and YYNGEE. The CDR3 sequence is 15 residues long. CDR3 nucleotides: TGTGCCAGCAGCGTAGGGACAGGGGGCAGTTCACCCCTCCACTTT. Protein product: CASSVGTGGSSPLHF.

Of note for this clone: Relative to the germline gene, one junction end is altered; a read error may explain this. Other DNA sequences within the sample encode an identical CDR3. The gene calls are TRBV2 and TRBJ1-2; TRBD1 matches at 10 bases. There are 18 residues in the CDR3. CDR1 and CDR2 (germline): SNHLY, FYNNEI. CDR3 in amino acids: CASVSDKYGTGVNYGYTF. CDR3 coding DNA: TGTGCCAGCGTTTCCGATAAGTATGGGACAGGGGTAAACTATGGCTACACTTTC.

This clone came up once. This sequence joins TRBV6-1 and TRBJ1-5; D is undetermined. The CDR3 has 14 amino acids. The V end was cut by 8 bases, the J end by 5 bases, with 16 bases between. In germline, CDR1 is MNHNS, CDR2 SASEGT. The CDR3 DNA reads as TGTGCCAGCCGGGCAGGTCAAACCCATCAGCCCCAGCATTTT. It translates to CASRAGQTHQPQHF.

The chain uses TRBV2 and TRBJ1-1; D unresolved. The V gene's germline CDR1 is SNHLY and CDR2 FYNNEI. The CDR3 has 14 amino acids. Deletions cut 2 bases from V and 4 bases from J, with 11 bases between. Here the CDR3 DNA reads TGTGCCAGCAGTGAAAGAAAGTCAGCCACTGAAGCTTTCTTT. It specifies CASSERKSATEAFF.

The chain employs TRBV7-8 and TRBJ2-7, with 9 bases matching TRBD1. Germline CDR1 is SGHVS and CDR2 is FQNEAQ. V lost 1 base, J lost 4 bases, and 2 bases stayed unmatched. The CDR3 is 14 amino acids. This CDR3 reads CASSLGQGVYEQYF. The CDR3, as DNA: TGTGCCAGCAGCTTAGGACAGGGGGTTTACGAGCAGTACTTC. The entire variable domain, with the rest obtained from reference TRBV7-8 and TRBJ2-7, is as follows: GAGVSQSPRYKVAKRGQDVALRCDPISGHVSLFWYQQALGQGPEFLTYFQNEAQLDKSGLPSDRFFAERPEGSVSTLKIQRTQQEDSAVYLCASSLGQGVYEQYFGPGTRLTVT.

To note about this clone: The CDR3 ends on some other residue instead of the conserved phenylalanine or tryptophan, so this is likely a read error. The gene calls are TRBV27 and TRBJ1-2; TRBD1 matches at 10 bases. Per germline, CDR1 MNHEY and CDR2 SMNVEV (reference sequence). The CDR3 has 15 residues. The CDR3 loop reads CARSSHLTGGQGYTL. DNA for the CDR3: TGTGCCAGGAGTTCGCACCTGACAGGGGGCCAGGGCTACACCTTA.